This T cell receptor (beta chain) was identified during a study of T-cell reconstitution after alpha-beta-depleted transplantation in children (dated by TCRdb to 2015 to 2016). Some background on the complete study: The study quantitatively tracked T-cell immune reconstitution after TCRalphabeta/CD19-depleted allogeneic hematopoietic cell transplantation in children using TCR repertoire profiling.

The library relied on PCR. Sequencer: Illumina HiSeq 2500. TCR libraries were prepared with molecular barcoding, using unique molecular identifiers to normalize TCRbeta repertoire quantification. TCRdb applied fastp at Q25 and MiXCR to the public reads, then kept only in-frame beta chains. Each CDR3 protein appears once, grouped with its most common genes and DNA. This sample holds under 850,000 distinct CDR3 sequences; approximately 14% were observed only once. Jointly, the top ten make up 0.79% of the sample. The treatment or condition label on this specimen signifies: allogeneic hematopoietic cell transplantation with graft depleted of TCRalphabeta T cells and CD19 B cells. The transplant recipients were children given TCRalphabeta/CD19-depleted allogeneic hematopoietic cell grafts. Overall results and qualifications from the work: Over the following months the frequencies of hyperexpanded clones went down, and after one year T-cell counts and TCRbeta diversity were mostly credited to newly produced T cells. In some patients, high TCRbeta diversity at day 60 was attributed to recipient T cells and intrathymic progenitors that had survived conditioning. The apparently early recovery of alphabetaT-cell counts about two months after transplant reportedly depended on only several hundred rapidly expanded clones that came from non-depleted graft cells.

In its sample, this clonotype was seen a few times. Its cognate antigen has yet to be identified. No base quality information exists; no much larger clone differs at one position. The material was PBMCs, obtained before TCRalphabeta/CD19-depleted stem cell transplant. This TCR was recovered from a girl aged 2 to 10 with congenital amegakaryocytic thrombocytopenia, due to receive a stem cell transplant.

The CDR3 is CSARAGEGFSEQFF. At the DNA level, the sequence is TGCAGTGCTAGGGCGGGGGAGGGCTTCAGTGAGCAGTTCTTC. This chain joins TRBV20-1 to TRBJ2-1, with 7 bases in between that match TRBD2. From cysteine to phenylalanine, the CDR3 is 14 amino acids long. This entry keeps only the CDR3 DNA: 42 bases, framed from base 1. Via the germline V gene (reference sequence), CDR1 is DFQATT and CDR2 SNEGSKA. V is pruned by 3 bases and J by 9 bases, leaving 11 bases of the junction without a gene match.